A single sample gave rise to the 30 T cell receptor beta chains below, sequenced in a study of blood T cell repertoires in COVID-19. Measured with immunoSEQ multiplex PCR; TCRdb has only the in-frame clones, and not every one. The sample has about 97,000 clones; approximately 87% are singletons. What was sequenced was peripheral blood. The source of these receptors is a human donor in a cohort sampled during active COVID-19.

The rearrangement links TRBV5-1 to TRBJ2-3, with 7 positions matching TRBD1. Germline values: CDR1 SGHRS, CDR2 YFSETQ. The CDR3 is 17 residues long. The J segment lost 3 bases and the V segment lost 1 base, leaving 11 bases of the junction unmatched. The CDR3 here is CASSLSVGQARTDTQYF. Written as DNA, the CDR3 is TGCGCCAGCAGCTTGTCTGTAGGACAGGCTCGAACAGATACGCAGTATTTT.

The chain links TRBV11-2 to TRBJ1-1; D gene ambiguous. V shed 3 bases and J shed 4 bases, with 3 bases lying between them. Looked up from germline, CDR1 is SGHAT and CDR2 is FQNNGV. This CDR3 spans 11 amino acids. The CDR3 region has the DNA TGTGCCAGCAGCTTCTCCACTGAAGCTTTCTTT. Translated, it gives CASSFSTEAFF.

This chain joins TRBV7-9 and TRBJ1-3; 7 bases are shared with TRBD1. The CDR3 sequence is 12 residues long. Germline V gene lookup returns CDR1 SEHNR and CDR2 FQNEAQ (reference sequence). The trim removed 5 bases at V and 7 bases at J, leaving 2 bases unmatched. The CDR3 DNA follows: TGTGCCAGCAGCCGGGGACAGAACACCATATATTTT. Amino acids: CASSRGQNTIYF.

This chain links TRBV6-5 with TRBJ2-7; tentative D call: TRBD2 (7 bases). The CDR3 length is 14 residues. From germline, CDR1 is MNHEY and CDR2 SVGAGI. V dropped 7 bases and J dropped 5 bases, with 18 bases sitting between them. The CDR3 region is CASTRRGGADEQYF. CDR3 DNA sequence: TGTGCCAGCACCCGGAGGGGGGGGGCCGACGAGCAGTACTTC.

As DNA, the CDR3 is TGTGCCAGCAGTACAGGACAGGGGAGTTCGTCTTTCTTT. Protein: CASSTGQGSSSFF. This chain links TRBV12-3 or TRBV12-4 with TRBJ1-1, with 9 nucleotides matching TRBD1. J lost 12 bases, V lost 5 bases, and 10 bases had no gene match. The CDR3 extends over 13 amino acids.

Only one count was recorded for this clone. The V and J genes are TRBV5-1 and TRBJ2-5, with D hard to call. Deletions cut 0 bases from V and 5 bases from J, with 11 bases between. Per germline, CDR1 SGHRS and CDR2 YFSETQ. This CDR3 spans 14 amino acids. DNA of the CDR3: TGCGCCAGCAGCTTGGCCTCCCAGTCGGAGACCCAGTACTTC. This encodes CASSLASQSETQYF.

This chain connects TRBV7-3 to TRBJ1-1; D remains ambiguous. The CDR3 contains 15 residues. The germline V and J ends were trimmed by 0 bases and 2 bases, with 10 bases remaining between them. Germline V gene data show CDR1 as SGHTA and CDR2 as FQGTGA. CDR3 in amino acids: CASSLTVGGNTEAFF. The CDR3 coding sequence is TGTGCCAGCAGCTTAACTGTGGGAGGCAACACTGAAGCTTTCTTT.

This chain links TRBV14 with TRBJ2-3; TRBD2 matches at 9 bases. The CDR3 is 16 residues long. V lost 1 base, J lost 3 bases, and 5 bases stayed unmatched. The V gene's germline CDR1 is SGHDN and CDR2 FVKESK. The CDR3 DNA reads as TGTGCCAGCAGCCAAGCCGGACTAGCGCTTACAGATACGCAGTATTTT. This codes for CASSQAGLALTDTQYF.

The V gene is TRBV7-6, the J gene TRBJ2-3, with D perhaps matching TRBD2 (5 bases). Germline assignment: CDR1 SGHVS and CDR2 FNYEAQ. The V end was cut by 1 base, the J end by 4 bases, with 12 bases between. This CDR3 comprises 15 residues. The CDR3 loop reads CASSLGPQRADTQYF. DNA of the CDR3: TGTGCCAGCAGCTTAGGACCCCAGAGGGCAGATACGCAGTATTTT.

The V and J genes are TRBV12-5 and TRBJ2-1; TRBD2 might be the D (5 bases). The ends were cut back, 1 base at V and 0 bases at J, with 10 bases in the middle. Germline CDR1 and CDR2: LGHNT and FRNRAP. The CDR3 has 16 amino acids. CDR3 in amino acids: CASGLAGISSYNEQFF. Written as DNA, the CDR3 is TGTGCTAGTGGTTTGGCGGGGATAAGCTCCTACAATGAGCAGTTCTTC.

This chain joins TRBV11-2 and TRBJ1-1, with a possible D match to TRBD1 (6 bases). The CDR3 is made up of 15 amino acids. V was clipped by 5 bases and J by 0 bases, with 13 bases between them. Looked up from germline, CDR1 is SGHAT and CDR2 is FQNNGV. The CDR3 region is CASSKGHRMNTEAFF. The DNA for the CDR3 is TGTGCCAGCAGCAAGGGACACCGAATGAACACTGAAGCTTTCTTT.

The chain combines TRBV28 with TRBJ1-2, with 7 bases fitting TRBD1. The CDR3 runs to 15 residues. V lost 3 bases, J lost 4 bases, and 8 bases stayed unmatched. Looked up from germline, CDR1 is MDHEN and CDR2 is SYDVKM. The CDR3 DNA follows: TGTGCCAGCAGTTTCGGAACAGGGGAGGCCTATGGCTACACCTTC. Amino acid sequence: CASSFGTGEAYGYTF.

V gene TRBV7-9 combines with J gene TRBJ2-5; TRBD1 matches at 7 bases. Germline lookup yields CDR1 SEHNR and CDR2 FQNEAQ (reference sequence). J was trimmed by 4 bases and V by 2 bases; bases with no gene match: 4. The CDR3 runs 14 residues. For the CDR3, the DNA is TGTGCCAGCAGCTTACAACAGGGGACAGAGACCCAGTACTTC. It is translated as CASSLQQGTETQYF.

This clone is a singleton in its sample. The CDR3 loop reads CAWEPGQVISPLHF. For the CDR3, the DNA is TGTGCCTGGGAGCCGGGACAGGTTATTTCACCCCTCCACTTT. V usage is TRBV30 and J usage is TRBJ1-6; 8 positions agree with TRBD1. V was clipped by 5 bases and J by 9 bases; unmatched bases: 9. Germline assignment: CDR1 GTSNPN and CDR2 SVGIG (reference sequence). CDR3 length equals 14 residues.

This chain connects TRBV4-2 to TRBJ1-2, with 9 nucleotides matching TRBD1. V lost 5 bases and J lost 4; bases outside the gene matches: 11. In germline, CDR1 is LGHNA, CDR2 YNFKEQ. The CDR3 sequence is 16 residues long. As DNA, the CDR3 is TGTGCCAGCAGCACCACTCCCGGGACAGGGTTCTATGGCTACACCTTC. Translating it yields CASSTTPGTGFYGYTF.

The chain uses TRBV5-1 and TRBJ1-1; 7 positions match TRBD1. The germline gives CDR1 SGHRS, CDR2 YFSETQ. CDR3 length: 16 residues. The ends lost 3 bases at V and 0 bases at J; junction bases unmatched: 8. This CDR3 reads CASSSPGTDMNTEAFF. In DNA form, the CDR3 reads TGCGCCAGCAGCTCACCCGGGACAGACATGAACACTGAAGCTTTCTTT. Looking up the rest from reference TRBV5-1 and TRBJ1-1 gives the full variable domain: KAGVTQTPRYLIKTRGQQVTLSCSPISGHRSVSWYQQTPGQGLQFLFEYFSETQRNKGNFPGRFSGRQFSNSRSEMNVSTLELGDSALYLCASSSPGTDMNTEAFFGQGTRLTVV.

This chain connects TRBV24-1 to TRBJ2-3; 7 bases agree with TRBD2. The CDR3 is 15 residues long. CDR1 and CDR2 from the germline V gene are KGHDR and SFDVKD. Trimming cost V 4 bases and J 5 bases; bases outside gene matches: 8. Here the CDR3 DNA reads TGTGCCACCAGTGAAAAGAGCGGGAAGCGAGATACGCAGTATTTT. This sequence encodes CATSEKSGKRDTQYF.

The chain links TRBV11-3 to TRBJ2-1; 7 positions match TRBD2. Germline-derived CDR1 and CDR2 are SGHNT and YENEEA. V lost 5 bases and J lost 3; bases outside the gene matches: 4. The CDR3 runs 14 residues. The CDR3 DNA reads as TGTGCCAGCAGCATCGGGGGGAGCTACAATGAGCAGTTCTTC. The encoded protein is CASSIGGSYNEQFF.

The V and J genes are TRBV7-2 and TRBJ2-5; TRBD1 is a possible D gene (5 bases). Deletions cut 5 bases from V and 4 bases from J, with 23 bases between. The germline gives CDR1 SGHTA, CDR2 FQGNSA. The CDR3 is 17 amino acids. The DNA for the CDR3 is TGTGCCAGCAGCCTCACAGGCACGGTCCCCGCAATAGAGACCCAGTACTTC. This encodes CASSLTGTVPAIETQYF. Complete variable domain (other parts from reference TRBV7-2 and TRBJ2-5): GAGVSQSPSNKVTEKGKDVELRCDPISGHTALYWYRQSLGQGLEFLIYFQGNSAPDKSGLPSDRFSAERTGGSVSTLTIQRTQQEDSAVYLCASSLTGTVPAIETQYFGPGTRLLVL.

This clone was recorded only once. The chain links TRBV5-5 to TRBJ1-2; the D is unclear. V was pared by 1 base and J by 8 bases, with 12 bases between. Germline assignment: CDR1 SGHKS and CDR2 YYEKEE (reference sequence). The CDR3 is made up of 13 amino acids. CDR3: CASSLRSLEGYTF. In DNA form, the CDR3 reads TGTGCCAGCAGCTTGAGATCCCTGGAGGGCTACACCTTC.

The chain joins TRBV2 to TRBJ1-5, with D possibly being TRBD1 (5 bases). Germline lookup yields CDR1 SNHLY and CDR2 FYNNEI. The CDR3 is made up of 15 amino acids. The germline V and J ends were trimmed by 3 bases and 3 bases, with 12 bases remaining between them. The CDR3 is CASSESRQNNQPQHF. The CDR3 bases are TGTGCCAGCAGTGAGTCGCGACAGAACAATCAGCCCCAGCATTTT.

A single count supports this clone. The gene calls are TRBV28 and TRBJ1-6; 9 bases fit TRBD1. With V trimmed by 6 bases and J by 6 bases, 3 bases remained unmatched. The CDR3 extends over 14 amino acids. From germline, CDR1 is MDHEN and CDR2 SYDVKM. As DNA, the CDR3 is TGTGCCAGCAGGCCGGGACAGGGTAATTCACCCCTCCACTTT. As protein: CASRPGQGNSPLHF. Looking up the rest from reference TRBV28 and TRBJ1-6 gives the full variable domain: DVKVTQSSRYLVKRTGEKVFLECVQDMDHENMFWYRQDPGLGLRLIYFSYDVKMKEKGDIPEGYSVSREKKERFSLILESASTNQTSMYLCASRPGQGNSPLHFGNGTRLTVT.

The V call is TRBV19, the J call TRBJ1-1; tentatively, D is TRBD1 (6 bases). The germline V gene encodes CDR1 LNHDA and CDR2 SQIVND (reference sequence). The V and J ends lost 7 bases and 4 bases respectively, with 19 bases between them. This CDR3 comprises 15 residues. The CDR3 DNA sequence: TGTGCCAGTAAGAGGGGGATCGGGGAACCCACTGAAGCTTTCTTT. Protein product: CASKRGIGEPTEAFF.

In its sample, this clone was seen a few times. V is TRBV4-1 and J is TRBJ1-1; D remains unclear. V was pared by 1 base and J by 7 bases, with 13 bases between. Looked up from germline, CDR1 is MGHRA and CDR2 is YSYEKL. This CDR3 has 14 residues. The CDR3 loop reads CASSQGGVRDEAFF. The CDR3 DNA sequence: TGCGCCAGCAGCCAAGGCGGGGTTCGGGATGAAGCTTTCTTT.

The chain couples TRBV6-5 to TRBJ1-5; D remains unclear. The CDR3 is 14 amino acids. V was cut by 5 bases and J by 1 base, with 9 bases left in between. The germline CDR1 and CDR2 sequences are MNHEY and SVGAGI. For the CDR3, the DNA is TGTGCCAGCAGTATAAACAGAAGCAATCAGCCCCAGCATTTT. Translating gives CASSINRSNQPQHF.

V and J are TRBV4-1 and TRBJ2-1, with 11 bases matching TRBD2. This CDR3 is 16 amino acids long. Looked up from germline, CDR1 is MGHRA and CDR2 is YSYEKL. V gave up 4 bases and J gave up 9 bases; unmatched junction bases: 11. The CDR3 coding sequence is TGCGCCAGCAGCCCCCGGGGGCTAGCGGGAGGTTTTGAGCAGTTCTTC. Amino acids: CASSPRGLAGGFEQFF.

The V call is TRBV10-2, the J call TRBJ2-1; D not resolved. CDR1 is WSHSY, CDR2 SAAADI, per germline. V lost 8 bases to trimming and J lost 0 bases, with 8 bases between them. CDR3 length: 13 amino acids. CDR3 DNA sequence: TGCGCCAGCTCGCCGAGCTCCTACAATGAGCAGTTCTTC. Its protein product is CASSPSSYNEQFF.

This clone was observed a handful of times. The J gene is TRBJ1-5, the V gene TRBV28, with D possibly TRBD1 on 6 matching bases. Trimming removed 7 bases from V and 2 bases from J, with 15 bases in between. This CDR3 has 15 residues. The germline V gene encodes CDR1 MDHEN and CDR2 SYDVKM. CDR3 coding DNA: TGTGCCAGCACTAAACGGGGGGCTGGCAATCAGCCCCAGCATTTT. Residues: CASTKRGAGNQPQHF. Full variable domain (rest looked up from reference TRBV28 and TRBJ1-5): DVKVTQSSRYLVKRTGEKVFLECVQDMDHENMFWYRQDPGLGLRLIYFSYDVKMKEKGDIPEGYSVSREKKERFSLILESASTNQTSMYLCASTKRGAGNQPQHFGDGTRLSIL.

The V call is TRBV6-5, the J call TRBJ1-2, with 7 bases identical to TRBD1. This CDR3 has 14 residues. The V and J ends lost 4 bases and 0 bases, in that order; junction bases with no gene match: 2. Germline V CDR1 and CDR2: MNHEY, SVGAGI. The CDR3 nucleotides read TGTGCCAGCAGTTGGGGACAGACTAACTATGGCTACACCTTC. Residues: CASSWGQTNYGYTF.

The CDR3 is CASSGSEGGTDTQYF. The DNA of the CDR3 is TGTGCCAGCAGCGGATCCGAGGGGGGGACAGATACGCAGTATTTT. The chain links TRBV7-3 to TRBJ2-3; a possible D gene is TRBD2 (7 bases). This CDR3 comprises 15 residues. CDR1 SGHTA and CDR2 FQGTGA come from the germline V gene. With 5 bases removed from V and 3 bases from J, the gap between germline ends came to 15 bases.